This T cell receptor beta chain was recovered during a study of low-dose radiotherapy and immunotherapy resistance in tumors. Study-wide background: Patients of Cohort 1 had 0.5 Gy fractions every 2 weeks, which summed to 6.5 Gy.

As for time point: after trial treatment. Treatment specified: LDRT plus nivolumab, ipilimumab, low-dose cyclophosphamide and aspirin (RACIN trial). Priming of first-strand cDNA relied on TRAV- and TRBV-specific primers (covering alpha and beta chains). Amplification, which lasted 20 to 25 PCR cycles, used a constant-region primer and V-primer adapter to amplify TCRs. TCRdb processed the reads anew with MiXCR; each CDR3 protein has one entry. The sample lists approximately 80,000 distinct CDR3 sequences, roughly 17% seen once, with 1.3% to 1.5% in the top ten. This clonotype was recorded many times. The clonotype comes from a male donor with prostate cancer. The sample here was PBMCs, taken after low-dose radiotherapy plus immunotherapy.

The CDR3 loop is CASSTSPNTGELFF. The CDR3 DNA reads as TGTGCCAGCAGTACTTCCCCGAACACCGGGGAGCTGTTTTTT. The genes are TRBV12-3 or TRBV12-4 and TRBJ2-2, with D unclear. This CDR3 is 14 amino acids long. The V end was cut by 5 bases, the J end by 0 bases, with 7 bases between.